This T cell receptor beta chain was profiled in a study of shared clonotypes between healthy human individuals. Points from the study as a whole: The study found lower generation probabilities in non-shared clonotypes than in those shared by all four donors.

The donors, all of them Caucasian adults, lived in Nashville, Tennessee. Original analysis: ImmunoSEQ gave junction-only sequences without quality scores, so filtering differed. Here immunoSEQ multiplex PCR was the method, and the copy in TCRdb shows in-frame clones only, minus some. V and J calls and clone size are as listed in that table; D and trimming were resolved from the DNA. The sample records around 1.1 million clones, around 78% being singletons. V was pared by 3 bases and J by 6 bases, with 9 bases between. The CDR3 contains 13 residues. Germline lookup yields CDR1 LNHDA and CDR2 SQIVND (reference sequence). This clone was recorded a few times. Its specificity is unknown.

The receptor comes from a man between 18 and 35 years old in good health. Some clones in this sample may be carry-over from other donors' samples. Sequencing input: memory CD4+ T cells from PBMCs. The subset was: CD45RA-negative fraction. The gene calls are TRBV19 and TRBJ1-5; D is unclear. CDR3 sequence (DNA): TGTGCCAGTAGTATTGGGCATCGTCAGCCCCAGCATTTT. Its protein is CASSIGHRQPQHF. Together with reference TRBV19 and TRBJ1-5, the CDR3 gives the full variable domain: DGGITQSPKYLFRKEGQNVTLSCEQNLNHDAMYWYRQDPGQGLRLIYYSQIVNDFQKGDIAEGYSVSREKKESFPLTVTSAQKNPTAFYLCASSIGHRQPQHFGDGTRLSIL.